The sequence of this TCR beta chain was determined in a study of blood T cell repertoires in COVID-19. The length of the CDR3 is 16 residues. The germline gives CDR1 ENHRY, CDR2 SYGVKD. Trimming cost V 5 bases and J 0 bases; bases outside gene matches: 7. TCRdb's copy holds only in-frame clones and misses some; the assay was immunoSEQ multiplex PCR. The sample holds roughly 170,000 clones, about 86% seen once. The rearrangement links TRBV10-3 to TRBJ1-5; 7 positions match TRBD1. The receptor comes from a man between 65 and 85 years old with active or convalescent COVID-19. Sequenced input: peripheral blood. The CDR3 here is CAISRQGPYSNQPQHF. The CDR3 nucleotides read TGTGCCATCAGTAGACAGGGTCCTTATAGCAATCAGCCCCAGCATTTT.